The rows below give T cell receptor beta chains drawn from one sample of a study of blood T cell repertoires in COVID-19. The table came from immunoSEQ multiplex PCR; TCRdb's copy has only in-frame clones and leaves some out. The table shows some 100,000 clones, with about 85% occurring only once. The sample taken for sequencing was peripheral blood. The receptors stem from a man aged 45 to 65 with active or convalescent COVID-19. CDR3s include the opening cysteine and the closing phenylalanine or tryptophan. A D gene is named only where the DNA matches it firmly. Size is stated for part of the rows, as once, few or many counts, or as a class when the clone is expanded.

V	D	J	size	DNA	CDR3
TRBV12-3/TRBV12-4	NA	TRBJ1-1	NA	TGTGCCAGCAGCCTCCCCGGTGGCACTGAAGCTTTCTTT	CASSLPGGTEAFF
TRBV5-6	NA	TRBJ1-2	NA	TGTGCCAGCAGCTTGGACCCCTTCGGGACACCTTATGGCTACACCTTC	CASSLDPFGTPYGYTF
TRBV5-6	NA	TRBJ1-1	NA	TGTGCCAGCAGCTTGTGGGGGGTGATGAACACTGAAGCTTTCTTT	CASSLWGVMNTEAFF
TRBV24-1	TRBD1	TRBJ1-1	NA	TGTGCCACCAGTGATGGACAGGACCGGACTGAAGCTTTCTTT	CATSDGQDRTEAFF
TRBV10-3	TRBD1	TRBJ2-1	NA	TGTGCCATCAGTGATGGGCAGGGGGCCTTCAATGAGCAGTTCTTC	CAISDGQGAFNEQFF
TRBV7-2	TRBD2	TRBJ2-1	NA	TGTGCCAGCAGCTTTGATGAGCCCTATCCGGGAGGTTACGGGAATGAGCAGTTCTTC	CASSFDEPYPGGYGNEQFF
TRBV19	TRBD1	TRBJ1-1	NA	TGTGCCACCTCAGAGACAGGGATGAACACTGAAGCTTTCTTT	CATSETGMNTEAFF
TRBV6-5	NA	TRBJ1-5	NA	TGTGCCATCGGGTCGACGCAGAGCAATCAGCCCCAGCATTTT	CAIGSTQSNQPQHF
TRBV30	NA	TRBJ2-5	NA	TGTGCCTGGAGTGCCGACTGGAACCAAGAGACCCAGTACTTC	CAWSADWNQETQYF
TRBV7-9	TRBD1	TRBJ1-2	once	TGTGCCAGCAGCTTGCTACAGGGGGCACTTAACTATGGCTACACCTTC	CASSLLQGALNYGYTF
TRBV5-1	TRBD1	TRBJ2-7	NA	TGCGCCAGCAGCTCCCCACTTGGGACAGGATCCTACGAGCAGTACTTC	CASSSPLGTGSYEQYF
TRBV28	TRBD2	TRBJ2-1	NA	TGTGCCAGCCGACTAGCGGTCAAGGAGCAGTTCTTC	CASRLAVKEQFF
TRBV5-1	NA	TRBJ2-1	NA	TGCGCCAGCAGTCATGGGGCGGGGAATGAGCAGTTCTTC	CASSHGAGNEQFF
TRBV9	TRBD2	TRBJ2-7	NA	TGTGCCAGCAGCGTAGCAGCGGGGGACGGTCTGAGCTCCTACGAGCAGTACTTC	CASSVAAGDGLSSYEQYF
TRBV5-1	TRBD1	TRBJ1-5	NA	TGCGCCAGCAGCTCCACAGGGGGCACCCAGCCCCAGCATTTT	CASSSTGGTQPQHF
TRBV18	TRBD1	TRBJ1-3	NA	TGTGCCAGCTCACATCAAGCGACAGGGGGTTCCGCTGGAAACACCATATATTTT	CASSHQATGGSAGNTIYF
TRBV19	TRBD1	TRBJ1-5	NA	TGTGCCAGTAGACAGGGGAATCAGCCCCAGCATTTT	CASRQGNQPQHF
TRBV5-1	TRBD2	TRBJ2-7	NA	TGCGCCAGCAGCCCCACGGATGCTAGCGGGAGTTTCCGCGAGCAGTACTTC	CASSPTDASGSFREQYF
TRBV2	NA	TRBJ2-1	once	TGTGCCAGCTCCACGGCACCGGGAGCAGGTGAGCAGTTCTTC	CASSTAPGAGEQFF
TRBV5-4	NA	TRBJ2-7	few	TGTGCCAGCAGCCCGGCGCAGGGTGTGAACGAGCAGTACTTC	CASSPAQGVNEQYF
TRBV28	NA	TRBJ2-1	NA	TGTGCCAGCAGTTTACCAGCGGAGGGATACAATGAGCAGTTCTTC	CASSLPAEGYNEQFF
TRBV20-1	TRBD2	TRBJ2-1	NA	TGCAGTGCTAGTGGACTAGCGGGAGGTAGGCATGAGCAGTTCTTC	CSASGLAGGRHEQFF
TRBV6-5	NA	TRBJ2-3	NA	TGTGCCAGCAGTTACCTTTCCCCAGATACGCAGTATTTT	CASSYLSPDTQYF
TRBV9	TRBD2	TRBJ2-3	NA	TGTGCCAGCAGCGTACGGGCTAGCGGGGCGAGCACAGATACGCAGTATTTT	CASSVRASGASTDTQYF
TRBV5-8	NA	TRBJ1-2	few	TGTGCCAACTTCCCCCCGCCGGGGTTGAAGGATGGCTACACCTTC	CANFPPPGLKDGYTF
TRBV5-4	NA	TRBJ1-6	NA	TGTGCCAGCAGCTTAGAGAATTCACCCCTCCACTTT	CASSLENSPLHF
TRBV5-1	NA	TRBJ1-2	NA	TGCGCCAGCAGCTACCGACACCTCGGCAACTATGGCTACACCTTC	CASSYRHLGNYGYTF
TRBV29-1	NA	TRBJ1-2	NA	TGCAGCGTTGAAGGGGCGGGGAGCTACACCTTC	CSVEGAGSYTF
TRBV5-8	TRBD2	TRBJ2-1	NA	TGTGCCAGCAGCCTGATATCGACTAGCGGGAACTTCAATGAGCAGTTCTTC	CASSLISTSGNFNEQFF
TRBV6-4	NA	TRBJ2-3	NA	TGTGCCAGCAGTGACTCCCCGGGTAACACAGATACGCAGTATTTT	CASSDSPGNTDTQYF
TRBV19	NA	TRBJ1-5	NA	TGTGCCAGTAGTATATTTAACACCGGGGAGCCCCAGCATTTT	CASSIFNTGEPQHF
TRBV7-9	NA	TRBJ2-3	NA	TGTGCCAGCAGCTCCCCGGCAGGGCGCGGAGATACGCAGTATTTT	CASSSPAGRGDTQYF
TRBV5-1	NA	TRBJ2-3	NA	TGCGCCAGCAGCATAATTGATACGCAGTATTTT	CASSIIDTQYF
TRBV13	NA	TRBJ1-2	NA	TGTGCCAGCAGCCTCCAACGTTTCTTCGGGGGCTACACCTTC	CASSLQRFFGGYTF
TRBV3-1/TRBV3-2	TRBD2	TRBJ2-5	NA	TGTGCCAGCAGCCCCTTAGCGGGAGACGAAGAGACCCAGTACTTC	CASSPLAGDEETQYF
TRBV3-1/TRBV3-2	NA	TRBJ2-2	NA	TGTGCCAGCAGCTCGCATAGTCCCACCGGGGAGCTGTTTTTT	CASSSHSPTGELFF
TRBV2	TRBD1	TRBJ1-1	NA	TGTGCCAGCACCCTGGACAGGGGGAACACTGAAGCTTTCTTT	CASTLDRGNTEAFF
TRBV5-1	TRBD2	TRBJ2-1	NA	TGCGCCAGCAGCGCGGGACTAGCGGCTTACAATGAGCAGTTCTTC	CASSAGLAAYNEQFF
TRBV12-3/TRBV12-4	NA	TRBJ2-5	NA	TGTGCCAGCAGCCAAGCTAAGACCCAGTACTTC	CASSQAKTQYF
TRBV6-5	NA	TRBJ2-7	few	TGTGCCGCCTTAAAGACAGGAACCTACGAGCAGTACTTC	CAALKTGTYEQYF
TRBV19	TRBD2	TRBJ2-1	NA	TGTGCCAGTAGACGAGACAGCGGGAGTACCTACAATGAGCAGTTCTTC	CASRRDSGSTYNEQFF
TRBV6-1	NA	TRBJ2-1	NA	TGTGCCAGCAGTGATAGTATCGGGCAGTTCTTC	CASSDSIGQFF
TRBV19	NA	TRBJ1-2	NA	TGTGCCAGTAGTAAGGACACGGGGGACGGTGGCTACACCTTC	CASSKDTGDGGYTF
TRBV7-2	TRBD2	TRBJ2-1	NA	TGTGCCAGCAGCTTTGTCGCGGGAGGGCAAAATGAGCAGTTCTTC	CASSFVAGGQNEQFF
TRBV11-3	TRBD2	TRBJ2-2	NA	TGTGCCAGCAGCCCCCTAGCGGAGCCGAACACCGGGGAGCTGTTTTTT	CASSPLAEPNTGELFF
TRBV5-1	NA	TRBJ2-3	NA	TGCGCCAGCAGCTTGGGACAGGAGGAGGATACGCAGTATTTT	CASSLGQEEDTQYF
TRBV6-1	NA	TRBJ2-5	NA	TGTGCCAGCAGTGAAGTAAGGGGCGTGGAGACCCAGTACTTC	CASSEVRGVETQYF